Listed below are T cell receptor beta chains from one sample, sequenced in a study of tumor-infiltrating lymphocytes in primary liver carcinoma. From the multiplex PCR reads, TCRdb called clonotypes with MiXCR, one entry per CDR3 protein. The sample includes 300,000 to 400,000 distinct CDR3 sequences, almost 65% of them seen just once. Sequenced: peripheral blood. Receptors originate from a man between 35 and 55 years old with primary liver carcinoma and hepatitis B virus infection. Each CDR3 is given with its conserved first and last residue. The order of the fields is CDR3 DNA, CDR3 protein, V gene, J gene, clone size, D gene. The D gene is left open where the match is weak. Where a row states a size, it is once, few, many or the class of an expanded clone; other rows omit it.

TGTGCCAGCAGCCCGACAAATTACTACGAGCAGTACTTC	CASSPTNYYEQYF	TRBV5-4	TRBJ2-7	.	.
TGTGCCAGCAGCGAGGGTGCTGCCCCCTACGAGCAGTACTTC	CASSEGAAPYEQYF	TRBV6-1	TRBJ2-7	.	.
TGTGCCAGCACATATAGCGGGGGGGGGGAGCAGTACTTC	CASTYSGGGEQYF	TRBV6-1	TRBJ2-7	many	TRBD2
TGTGCCATCAGTGAGTCTTGGGGGCTGAAGAATGAGCAGTTCTTC	CAISESWGLKNEQFF	TRBV10-3	TRBJ2-1	many	.
TGTGCCTGCAGTTCGACTAGCCGAGAGACCCAGTACTTC	CACSSTSRETQYF	TRBV11-2	TRBJ2-5	.	TRBD2
TGTGCCAGCACTCCTTCTTGGGGGGCCGGTACCTACGAGCAGTACTTC	CASTPSWGAGTYEQYF	TRBV28	TRBJ2-7	.	.
TGTGCCAGCAGTGCCGGGACAGGGGTCCTCTACGAGCAGTACTTC	CASSAGTGVLYEQYF	TRBV6-1	TRBJ2-7	.	TRBD1
TGTGCCAGCAGCTATTACGGGGAGATGTTTTTT	CASSYYGEMFF	TRBV11-2	TRBJ2-2	.	.
TGTGCCGGCAGCGTAGCCGGGACAGGGCCTGGAAACACCATATATTTT	CAGSVAGTGPGNTIYF	TRBV5-6	TRBJ1-3	.	TRBD1
TGTGCCAGCAACTCCGGACAGGCAACCGATGAGCAGCTCTTC	CASNSGQATDEQLF	TRBV11-2	TRBJ2-1	.	TRBD1
TGTGCCAGCAGTTACCTTACAGGGGACAATTCACCCCTCCACTTT	CASSYLTGDNSPLHF	TRBV6-6	TRBJ1-6	many	TRBD1
TGTGCCAGCAGTGGCGATGAACGTGGGATCGAAGAGACCCAGTACTTC	CASSGDERGIEETQYF	TRBV28	TRBJ2-5	.	.
TGCAGCGTTGAAGGGGGGGATAGGACTAGTACCAATACGCAGTATTTT	CSVEGGDRTSTNTQYF	TRBV29-1	TRBJ2-3	many	TRBD2
TGTGCCAGCAACTTAGTTCGCGGCTGCAATGAGCAGTTCTTC	CASNLVRGCNEQFF	TRBV11-2	TRBJ2-1	.	.
TGTGCCAGCAGCTGGGACGCGAACACTGAAGCTTTCTTT	CASSWDANTEAFF	TRBV7-8	TRBJ1-1	many	.
TGTGCCAGCAGCTTACAGGCGGACAATGAGCAGTTCTTC	CASSLQADNEQFF	TRBV7-9	TRBJ2-1	.	.
TGTGCCAGCAGCAACAGGGAGGCTGAGCAGTTCTTC	CASSNREAEQFF	TRBV7-8	TRBJ2-1	few	.
TGTGCCAGAAGCTTGAAGCGGGATTCTGGTCACGAGCAGTACTTC	CARSLKRDSGHEQYF	TRBV11-2	TRBJ2-7	.	TRBD2
TGTGCCATCAGTGGGGGAGGGAACACTGGAGCTTTCTTT	CAISGGGNTGAFF	TRBV10-3	TRBJ1-1	.	.
TGCGCCAGCAGCCAAGAGGTAAAGGGGGGGAACTACGAGCAGTACTTC	CASSQEVKGGNYEQYF	TRBV4-1	TRBJ2-7	many	.
TGTGCCAGCAACAGACCTAGCCCAGGTACGCAGTATTTT	CASNRPSPGTQYF	TRBV11-2	TRBJ2-3	.	.
TGTGCCAGCAGCCAAGCGGCTAGCGGGGTTTCCTACGAGCAGTACTTC	CASSQAASGVSYEQYF	TRBV4-2	TRBJ2-7	many	TRBD2
TGTGCCATCAGCTTGGCTAGCGGAAAGACAAATGAGCAGTTCTTC	CAISLASGKTNEQFF	TRBV11-1	TRBJ2-1	.	TRBD2
TGTGCCAGCAGCTCAAACCCTAGCGGGTCCACCTACGAGCAGTACTTC	CASSSNPSGSTYEQYF	TRBV11-2	TRBJ2-7	many	TRBD2
TGTGCCAGCAGTACTCAACAGGGCCTGCGAGAGACCCAGTACTTC	CASSTQQGLRETQYF	TRBV12-3/TRBV12-4	TRBJ2-5	few	.